What follows are 15 T cell receptor beta chains derived from one specimen sequenced in a study of synovial regulatory T cells in juvenile arthritis. Study-wide points: TCR diversity was lower in inflammation-associated blood Treg cells than in other blood Treg cells.

TCRdb's table, derived via immunoSEQ multiplex PCR, lists solely in-frame clones and lacks some. The sample totals about 9,900 clones. These receptors are not linked to any known antigen. The sample taken for sequencing was Treg cells from blood. Subset: HLA-DR+ inflammation-associated blood Treg cells. These receptors were obtained from a donor aged 2-30 years with juvenile idiopathic arthritis.

Measured by frequency, this clone is medium-sized. The V gene is TRBV28, the J gene TRBJ1-5. Germline V gene data show CDR1 as MDHEN and CDR2 as SYDVKM. The length of the CDR3 is 12 residues. The entry carries no DNA sequence. CDR3 in amino acids: CASSSNNQPQHF.

The chain joins TRBV5-1 to TRBJ2-5; the D call of TRBD1 rests on TCRdb alone, since no DNA is present to check it. Per germline, CDR1 SGHRS and CDR2 YFSETQ. CDR3 size: 15 residues. The coding DNA is unavailable. CDR3 residues: CASSLVGQGEETQYF.

The rearrangement links TRBV19 to TRBJ2-1; TCRdb calls TRBD2, which cannot be checked without DNA. The germline CDR1 and CDR2 sequences are LNHDA and SQIVND (reference sequence). This CDR3 comprises 15 residues. No DNA is recorded. CDR3 amino acids: CASRSGGRSYNEQFF. The full variable domain, in which reference TRBV19 and TRBJ2-1 provide the parts outside the CDR3, is DGGITQSPKYLFRKEGQNVTLSCEQNLNHDAMYWYRQDPGQGLRLIYYSQIVNDFQKGDIAEGYSVSREKKESFPLTVTSAQKNPTAFYLCASRSGGRSYNEQFFGPGTRLTVL.

This sequence joins TRBV5-6 and TRBJ1-5. Germline V CDR1 and CDR2: SGHDT, YYEEEE. This CDR3 has 14 residues. A DNA sequence was not provided. CDR3 region: CASSFGGKGQPQHF.

This chain links TRBV6-6 with TRBJ2-3. In germline, CDR1 is MNHNY, CDR2 SVGAGI (reference sequence). The CDR3 length is 13 residues. Only the protein is available. CDR3 region: CASSYVIEGTQYF.

This clone is deemed medium-sized by its frequency. The chain recombines TRBV14 with TRBJ2-1; there is no DNA to check the TCRdb D call of TRBD2. The CDR3 loop spans 17 amino acids. This entry has no DNA. Germline values: CDR1 SGHDN, CDR2 FVKESK. The CDR3 is CASSQVGSSGAYNEQFF.

The chain joins TRBV4-1 to TRBJ1-5. Germline values: CDR1 MGHRA, CDR2 YSYEKL. This CDR3 has 17 residues. There is no recorded DNA. The CDR3 spells CASSQDMLGFSNQPQHF.

This sequence joins TRBV4-3 and TRBJ2-7; TCRdb reports TRBD1, a call that lacks DNA to check it against. CDR3 length equals 15 residues. No DNA is recorded. Germline CDR1 is LGHNA and CDR2 is YSLEER. CDR3 amino acids: CASSQDGQGAYEQYF.

The chain uses TRBV4-3 and TRBJ2-1. This CDR3 is built from 17 residues. The nucleotide record is missing. Germline CDR1 reads LGHNA; CDR2 reads YSLEER. The CDR3 protein is CASSPGEGPQNGNEQFF.

The rearrangement links TRBV4-3 to TRBJ1-2; TCRdb's D call, TRBD1, is unchecked because there is no DNA. In germline, CDR1 is LGHNA, CDR2 YSLEER. This CDR3 is 16 amino acids long. The nucleotide record is missing. CDR3 loop: CASSQDRDRPNYGYTF.

The rearrangement uses TRBV9 and TRBJ1-3. The CDR3 totals 12 residues. No DNA is listed. The germline V gene has CDR1 SGDLS and CDR2 YYNGEE. The CDR3 region is CASRSSGNTIYF.

V and J are TRBV5-1 and TRBJ2-5; TCRdb returns TRBD2, unconfirmable since there is no DNA. The germline V gene has CDR1 SGHRS and CDR2 YFSETQ. CDR3 size: 15 residues. No DNA is listed. The CDR3 here is CASRLQALPQETQYF.

The V gene is TRBV2, the J gene TRBJ2-3; TCRdb selects TRBD2, and the lack of DNA leaves this call unchecked. The germline V gene has CDR1 SNHLY and CDR2 FYNNEI. There are 14 residues in the CDR3. No DNA is given. The CDR3 spells CASSVGWGVDTQYF.

The V and J genes are TRBV5-5 and TRBJ2-4; TCRdb designates TRBD1, a call that cannot be tested without DNA. The CDR3 contains 16 residues. DNA is not on record. Germline assignment: CDR1 SGHKS and CDR2 YYEKEE (reference sequence). The chain's CDR3 is CASTRRGGVAKNIQYF.

The chain links TRBV30 to TRBJ1-1. CDR1 is GTSNPN, CDR2 SVGIG, per germline (reference sequence). The CDR3 has 11 residues. Only the protein is on record. This chain's CDR3 is CAWTRVGEAFF.